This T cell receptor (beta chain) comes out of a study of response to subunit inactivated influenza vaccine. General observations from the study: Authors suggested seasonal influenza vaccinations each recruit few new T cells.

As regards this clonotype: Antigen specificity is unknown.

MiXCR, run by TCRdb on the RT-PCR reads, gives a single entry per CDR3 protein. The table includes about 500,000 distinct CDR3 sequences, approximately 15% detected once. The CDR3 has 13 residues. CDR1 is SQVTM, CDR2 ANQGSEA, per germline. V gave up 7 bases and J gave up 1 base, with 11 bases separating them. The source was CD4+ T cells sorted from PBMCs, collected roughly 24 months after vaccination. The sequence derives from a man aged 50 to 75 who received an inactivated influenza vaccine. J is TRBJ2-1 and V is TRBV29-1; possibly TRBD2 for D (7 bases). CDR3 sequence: CSGGGGSYNEQFF. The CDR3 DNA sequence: TGCAGCGGAGGGGGGGGATCCTACAATGAGCAGTTCTTC.